This T cell receptor beta chain was retrieved from a study of siplizumab effects on memory and regulatory T cells. Generated by immunoSEQ multiplex PCR, the TCRdb table keeps only in-frame clones and is missing some. The data contain about 100,000 clones, more than 90% of them seen just once; the ten biggest clones take up roughly 2.8%. Points from the study as a whole: Contribution to the alloresponse seemed major for naive T cells, which also seemed more diverse than memory cells. Researchers could not give a naive or memory phenotype to roughly 80-96% of proliferating CD4+ or CD8+ clones.

CDR1 and CDR2 from the germline V gene are SEHNR and FQNEAQ (reference sequence). This CDR3 spans 14 amino acids. The V end was cut by 5 bases, the J end by 4 bases, with 14 bases between. Notes on this clone: The antigen remains unidentified.

The TCR was taken from a human donor in good health. Some clones in this sample may be carry-over from other donors' samples. Sequencing was done on a sample of CD4+ T cells sorted from blood. This chain uses TRBV7-9 with TRBJ1-1; D is perhaps TRBD1 (6 bases). The CDR3: CASSPLRQVTEAFF. The CDR3 coding sequence is TGTGCCAGCAGCCCCCTCCGACAGGTCACTGAAGCTTTCTTT. Based on the CDR3 plus reference TRBV7-9 and TRBJ1-1, the full variable domain is DTGVSQNPRHKITKRGQNVTFRCDPISEHNRLYWYRQTLGQGPEFLTYFQNEAQLEKSRLLSDRFSAERPKGSFSTLEIQRTEQGDSAMYLCASSPLRQVTEAFFGQGTRLTVV.